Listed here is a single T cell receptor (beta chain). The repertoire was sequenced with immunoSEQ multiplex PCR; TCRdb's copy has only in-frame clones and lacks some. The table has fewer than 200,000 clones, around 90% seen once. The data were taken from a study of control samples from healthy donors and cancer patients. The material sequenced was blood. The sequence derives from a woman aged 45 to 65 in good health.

The CDR3 reads CASKEETVNEKLFF. CDR3 nucleotide sequence: TGTGCCAGCAAGGAAGAGACAGTTAATGAAAAACTGTTTTTT. The rearrangement links TRBV2 to TRBJ1-4, with D possibly being TRBD1 (5 bases). Trimming left V 7 bases short and J 4 bases short, with 13 bases between. The CDR3 is made up of 14 amino acids. Germline V gene sequence: CDR1 SNHLY, CDR2 FYNNEI.